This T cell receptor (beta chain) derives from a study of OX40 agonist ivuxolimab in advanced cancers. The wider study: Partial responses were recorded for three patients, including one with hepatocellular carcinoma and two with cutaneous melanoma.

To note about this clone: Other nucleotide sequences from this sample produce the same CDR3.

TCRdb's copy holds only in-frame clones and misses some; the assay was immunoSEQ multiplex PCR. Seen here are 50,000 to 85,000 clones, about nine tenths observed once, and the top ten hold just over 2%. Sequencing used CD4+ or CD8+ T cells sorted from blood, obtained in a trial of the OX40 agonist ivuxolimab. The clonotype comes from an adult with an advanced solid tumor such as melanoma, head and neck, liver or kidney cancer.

This CDR3 reads CASSLLGGQTGYGYTF. The CDR3 coding sequence is TGTGCCAGCAGCTTATTGGGGGGTCAGACGGGATATGGCTACACCTTC. This chain uses TRBV7-9 with TRBJ1-2; TRBD1 is a possible D gene (5 bases). CDR1 SEHNR and CDR2 FQNEAQ come from the germline V gene (reference sequence). The CDR3 runs to 16 residues. The V and J ends lost 2 bases and 5 bases respectively, with 18 bases between them.